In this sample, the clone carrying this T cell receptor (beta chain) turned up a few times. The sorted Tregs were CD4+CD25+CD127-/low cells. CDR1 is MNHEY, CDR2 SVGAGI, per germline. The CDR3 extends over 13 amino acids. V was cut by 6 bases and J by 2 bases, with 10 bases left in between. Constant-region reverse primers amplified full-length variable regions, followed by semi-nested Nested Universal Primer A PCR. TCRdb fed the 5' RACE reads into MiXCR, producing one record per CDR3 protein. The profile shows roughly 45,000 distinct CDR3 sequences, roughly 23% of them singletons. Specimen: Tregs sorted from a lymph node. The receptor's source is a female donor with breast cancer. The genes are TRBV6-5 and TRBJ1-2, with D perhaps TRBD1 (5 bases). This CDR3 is CASSQTANYGYTF. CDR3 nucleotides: TGTGCCAGCAGCCAGACAGCGAACTATGGCTACACCTTC.